This T cell receptor beta chain was recovered during a study of cytomegalovirus exposure and HLA in healthy donors. Study-level information: Sequencing of approximately 190 million T cells in an earlier analysis found under 120 million unique TCR beta sequences.

With 60 Vbeta and 13 Jbeta primers, the PCR was carried out. Libraries were prepared by immunoSEQ multiplex PCR; TCRdb keeps only in-frame clonotypes and omits some of them. The sample contains about 130,000 clones, more than 75% of which appear only once. The germline V gene encodes CDR1 SGHVS and CDR2 FQNEAQ. Trimming took off 3 bases at V and 6 bases at J, with 20 bases between the two ends. The CDR3 length is 17 residues. Note on this clone: Its antigen remains unidentified.

Study-level results: When presence/absence was analysed, sequencing depth was taken to be roughly uniform across donors. It has been reported that TCR beta sequences accurately predicted the HLA-A and HLA-B alleles of most subjects. In an earlier analysis, productive rearrangement rates for most beta V segments clustered near 87% or 30%.

This clonotype originated in a man younger than 45 in good health and CMV-seropositive. The chain recombines TRBV7-8 with TRBJ1-4, with D perhaps TRBD1 (6 bases). Sequencing was carried out using PBMCs. The CDR3 spells CASSFSRHRAGDEKLFF. In DNA, the CDR3 is TGTGCCAGCAGCTTTTCCCGCCACAGGGCTGGGGATGAAAAACTGTTTTTT.